The TCR beta chain under discussion was sequenced for a study of control samples from healthy donors and cancer patients. Trimming shortened V by 6 bases and J by 1 base, and 12 bases separated the two germline ends. The germline V gene has CDR1 MNHEY and CDR2 SVGEGT. The CDR3 runs 15 residues. Method: immunoSEQ multiplex PCR; TCRdb's copy keeps in-frame clones and lacks some. In the table there are tens of thousands of clones, approximately 90% of which are singletons. The clonotype comes from a man aged 25-45 years with colorectal cancer. The sample consisted of PBMCs. The chain couples TRBV6-2 or TRBV6-3 to TRBJ2-2; D possibly matches TRBD1 or TRBD2 (5 bases each). The CDR3 protein is CASSDGTGNTGELFF. The CDR3 region has the DNA TGTGCCAGCAGCGATGGGACGGGGAACACCGGGGAGCTGTTTTTT.